This T cell receptor (beta chain) is from a study of regulatory T cells in long-lasting Graves disease. This sample's time point: persistent/refractory GD, antithyroid drugs over 5 years with positive TRAb. From RNA extracted from PBMCs, the TCR library was made. An endocrinology department in Xi'an, China, supplied the patients. EDTA tubes were used for drawing around 9.7 milliliters of peripheral blood. iRepertoire HTBI primers and Arm-PCR of CDR3 regions built TCR beta libraries. Under the authors' procedure: The samples included around 62 TRBV and 14 TRBJ segments. One entry per CDR3 protein results from TCRdb running MiXCR on the multiplex PCR reads. The V and J calls were determined by TCRdb, not by the authors. The sample lists roughly 700,000 distinct CDR3 sequences, around 30% occurring once. The sequencing here drew on peripheral blood mononuclear cells (PBMCs), taken when the disease was refractory, from a patient treated with antithyroid drugs. The sequence came from a female donor with Graves disease.

CDR3 bases: TGCAGCGCTGGACTAGCGGGAGTGAATGAGCAGTTCTTC. Residues: CSAGLAGVNEQFF. This chain connects TRBV29-1 to TRBJ2-1; 13 bases match TRBD2. CDR1 is SQVTM and CDR2 is ANQGSEA in the germline V gene. V was pared by 7 bases and J by 7 bases, with 4 bases of the junction left unmatched. CDR3 length: 13 residues.